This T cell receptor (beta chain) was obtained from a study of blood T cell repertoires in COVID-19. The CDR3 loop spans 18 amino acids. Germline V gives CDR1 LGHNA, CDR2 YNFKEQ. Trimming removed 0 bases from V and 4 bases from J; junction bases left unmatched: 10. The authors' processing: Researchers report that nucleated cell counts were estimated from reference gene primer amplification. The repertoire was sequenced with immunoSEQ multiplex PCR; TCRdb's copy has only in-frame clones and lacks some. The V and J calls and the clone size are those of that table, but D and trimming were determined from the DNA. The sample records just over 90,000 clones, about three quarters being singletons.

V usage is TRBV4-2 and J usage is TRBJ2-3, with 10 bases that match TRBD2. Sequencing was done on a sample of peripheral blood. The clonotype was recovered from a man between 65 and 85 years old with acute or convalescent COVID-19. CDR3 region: CASSQDWVAGGGPDTQYF. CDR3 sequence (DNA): TGTGCCAGCAGCCAAGATTGGGTAGCGGGAGGTGGCCCAGATACGCAGTATTTT.